Each of the 15 T cell receptor beta chains below was sequenced from the same sample in a study of T cell clonality in common variable immunodeficiency. Study-wide results and limits: Reportedly, TCR beta sequences from common variable immunodeficiency showed fewer deletions and N-nucleotide insertions.

No antigen is known for these receptors. The table came from immunoSEQ multiplex PCR; TCRdb's copy has only in-frame clones and leaves some out. The table records 20,000 or so clones without singletons, the ten largest covering over 2%. Sequenced material: peripheral blood mononuclear cells. These receptors all come from a human donor with common variable immunodeficiency.

This clone was detected many times. The missing CDR3 end, 3 residues past where the read stops, is filled in from the germline J gene. The chain joins TRBV30 to TRBJ2-3; D remains unclear. The CDR3 loop spans 14 amino acids. CDR1 and CDR2 (germline): GTSNPN, SVGIG (reference sequence). The V end lost 3 bases, the J end lost 0 bases, and 10 bases lay between the germline ends. Here the CDR3 reads CAWRRISSTDTQYF. The part of the CDR3 DNA that was read is TGTGCCTGGAGGCGGATATCTAGCACAGATACG. Combining the CDR3 with reference TRBV30 and TRBJ2-3 gives the whole variable domain SQTIHQWPATLVQPVGSPLSLECTVEGTSNPNLYWYRQAAGRGLQLLFYSVGIGQISSEVPQNLSASRPQDRQFILSSKKLLLSDSGFYLCAWRRISSTDTQYFGPGTRLTVL.

This clone was found many times. The missing CDR3 end, 3 residues past where the read stops, is filled in from the germline J gene. The genes are TRBV20-1 and TRBJ1-2; D is possibly TRBD1 (5 bases). From germline, CDR1 is DFQATT and CDR2 SNEGSKA (reference sequence). The CDR3 covers 12 residues. Trimming pared 3 bases from V and 4 bases from J, leaving 9 bases between. The chain's CDR3 is CSASPGGYGYTF. The covered CDR3 bases are TGCAGTGCTAGCCCCGGGGGCTATGGC.

This clone was seen ten or more times. The read is 3 residues too short to cover the CDR3 end, so that end is filled in from the germline J gene. J is TRBJ2-7 and V is TRBV5-1, with D perhaps matching TRBD1 (5 bases). The CDR3 is 14 residues long. The germline V and J ends were trimmed by 8 bases and 5 bases, with 20 bases remaining between them. CDR1 and CDR2 from the germline V gene are SGHRS and YFSETQ. The CDR3 bases that were read are TGCGCCAGTAGCCTAGAAAGGGGAATAGACGAG. Amino acids: CASSLERGIDE. The whole CDR3 protein is CASSLERGIDEQYF.

This clone was seen many times. The observed sequence ends 3 residues before the CDR3 terminus, with the missing tail filled in from the germline J gene. The chain couples TRBV14 to TRBJ1-3; D is ambiguous. This CDR3 is 14 amino acids long. V was pared by 1 base and J by 9 bases, with 13 bases between. Per germline, CDR1 SGHDN and CDR2 FVKESK. The part of the CDR3 DNA that was read is TGTGCCAGCAGCCAAGGCTTTTCACAGAGCACC. This translates into CASSQGFSQST. The full CDR3 reads CASSQGFSQSTIYF.

This clone was counted ten times or more. From the germline J gene comes the end of the CDR3, since the read stops 3 residues before it. This chain connects TRBV5-1 to TRBJ2-4, with 7 positions matching TRBD2. The V and J ends lost 0 bases and 0 bases, in that order; junction bases with no gene match: 9. CDR1 SGHRS and CDR2 YFSETQ come from the germline V gene. The CDR3 has 18 amino acids. CDR3 region: CASSLAGGISSAKNIQYF. The DNA read from the CDR3 is TGCGCCAGCAGCTTGGCCGGGGGGATATCATCAGCCAAAAACATT.

This clone was seen many times. The observed sequence ends 3 residues before the CDR3 terminus, with the missing tail filled in from the germline J gene. The gene calls are TRBV2 and TRBJ2-7; 12 nucleotides align to TRBD2. Germline lookup yields CDR1 SNHLY and CDR2 FYNNEI. The V gene end was trimmed by 3 bases and the J gene end by 6 bases; junction bases not matched to a gene: 0. The CDR3 consists of 13 residues. CDR3 bases read: TGTGCCAGCAGTGAGACTAGCGGGAGCGAG. Residues: CASSETSGSE. The CDR3 in full is CASSETSGSEQYF.

The table lists this clone with many counts. The sequence runs out 3 residues before the end of the CDR3; the remainder is reconstructed from the germline J gene. The chain links TRBV28 to TRBJ1-4; tentatively, D is TRBD1 (6 bases). Germline V lookup: CDR1 MDHEN, CDR2 SYDVKM. The CDR3 extends over 15 amino acids. Trimming left V 4 bases short and J 0 bases short, with 9 bases between. The CDR3 bases that were read are TGTGCCAGCAGTTCCAGGGGTGCAACTAATGAAAAA. This encodes CASSSRGATNEK. The CDR3 in its entirety is CASSSRGATNEKLFF.

In the case of this clone: The read is 3 residues too short to cover the CDR3 end, so that end is filled in from the germline J gene. The V and J genes are TRBV5-6 and TRBJ2-7; TRBD1 aligns across 9 bases. Germline V gene data show CDR1 as SGHDT and CDR2 as YYEEEE. Trimming cost V 7 bases and J 2 bases; bases outside gene matches: 7. This CDR3 region has 14 residues. The part of the CDR3 DNA that was read is TGTGCCAGCTGCCGGGGACAGGGACCCTACGAG. Translating gives CASCRGQGPYE. The whole CDR3 region reads CASCRGQGPYEQYF.

At least ten counts were recorded for this clone. Sequencing ends 3 residues short of the CDR3 end; the germline J gene provides the rest. V gene TRBV20-1 combines with J gene TRBJ1-1; 7 nucleotides line up with TRBD1. Germline values: CDR1 DFQATT, CDR2 SNEGSKA (reference sequence). The junction had 5 bases not matched to a gene; V was cut back by 4 bases and J by 0 bases. This CDR3 is built from 14 residues. CDR3: CSATPGQVNTEAFF. CDR3 bases read: TGCAGTGCTACCCCTGGACAGGTGAACACTGAA.

This clone was observed many times. The CDR3 goes on 3 residues after the read ends, and that part is filled in from the germline J gene. The chain has TRBV7-9 and TRBJ2-7; possibly TRBD2 for D (6 bases). V lost 1 base to trimming and J lost 6 bases, with 16 bases between them. The length of the CDR3 is 15 residues. Per the germline V gene, CDR1 is SEHNR and CDR2 is FQNEAQ (reference sequence). The DNA read from the CDR3 is TGTGCCAGCAGCTTAGGTGGGACTGGGGAGAGCGAG. It codes for CASSLGGTGESE. The CDR3 in full is CASSLGGTGESEQYF.

In this sample, this clone turned up many times. The CDR3 end falls 3 residues outside the read, so it is completed with the germline J gene. The chain has TRBV7-8 and TRBJ2-2, with TRBD1 as a possible D gene (5 bases). The CDR3 is made up of 15 amino acids. CDR1 and CDR2 from the germline V gene are SGHVS and FQNEAQ. Trimming stripped 5 bases from V and 3 bases from J, with 13 bases between. The CDR3 spells CASSTRTPDTGELFF. CDR3 DNA, as far as it was read: TGTGCCAGCAGCACGCGGACACCCGACACCGGGGAG.

This clone was recorded many times. The read terminates 3 residues before the CDR3 end, so the remaining end is supplied by the germline J gene. The chain carries TRBV20-1 and TRBJ1-6; possible D gene TRBD1, 5 bases. Germline lookup yields CDR1 DFQATT and CDR2 SNEGSKA (reference sequence). CDR3 length equals 16 residues. Trimming pared 0 bases from V and 10 bases from J, leaving 19 bases between. CDR3 region: CSAREARAGPGSPLHF. The CDR3 bases that were read are TGCAGTGCTAGAGAGGCTCGCGCAGGGCCGGGATCACCC.

The table lists this clone with many counts. The read is 3 residues too short to cover the CDR3 end, so that end is filled in from the germline J gene. The J gene is TRBJ2-5, the V gene TRBV18; the D is unclear. CDR1 is KGHSH and CDR2 is LQKENI in the germline V gene. The CDR3 is 11 residues long. Trimming took 6 bases from V and 2 from J, leaving 4 bases between them. CDR3: CASSTQETQYF. Partial CDR3 DNA: TGTGCCAGCTCTACACAAGAGACC.

This clone was picked up many times. The read gets to within 3 residues of the CDR3 end, and the germline J gene fills in the rest. This sequence joins TRBV5-1 and TRBJ2-1, with D perhaps matching TRBD1 (6 bases). There are 16 residues in the CDR3. The germline V and J ends were trimmed by 0 bases and 0 bases, with 10 bases remaining between them. Germline values: CDR1 SGHRS, CDR2 YFSETQ. The chain's CDR3 is CASSLVGGNSYNEQFF. The sequenced part of the CDR3 DNA is TGCGCCAGCAGCTTGGTAGGGGGAAACTCCTACAATGAG.

This clone has ten or more counts. The sequence runs out 3 residues before the end of the CDR3; the remainder is reconstructed from the germline J gene. J is TRBJ1-1 and V is TRBV12-5; D uncertain. Trimming took 1 base from V and 0 from J, leaving 6 bases between them. The CDR3 length is 14 residues. CDR1 is LGHNT and CDR2 is FRNRAP in the germline V gene. Here the CDR3 reads CASGLETMNTEAFF. The covered CDR3 bases are TGTGCTAGTGGTTTGGAAACAATGAACACTGAA.